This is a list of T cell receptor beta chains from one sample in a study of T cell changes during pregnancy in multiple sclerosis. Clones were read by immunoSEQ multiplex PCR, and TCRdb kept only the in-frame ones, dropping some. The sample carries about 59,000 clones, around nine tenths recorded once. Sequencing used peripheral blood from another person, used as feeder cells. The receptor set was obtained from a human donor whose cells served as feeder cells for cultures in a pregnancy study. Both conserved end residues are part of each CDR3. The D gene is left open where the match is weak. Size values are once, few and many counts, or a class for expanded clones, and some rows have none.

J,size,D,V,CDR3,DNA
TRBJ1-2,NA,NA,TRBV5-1,CASSLEGLSNYGYTF,TGCGCCAGCAGCCTGGAAGGATTATCTAACTATGGCTACACCTTC
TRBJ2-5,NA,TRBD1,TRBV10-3,CAISPGTGEETQYF,TGTGCCATCAGCCCCGGGACAGGGGAAGAGACCCAGTACTTC
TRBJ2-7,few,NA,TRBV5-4,CASSPLGGSDEQYF,TGTGCCAGCAGCCCCTTGGGTGGGAGCGACGAGCAGTACTTC
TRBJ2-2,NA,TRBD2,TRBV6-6,CASILAGGPGGELFF,TGTGCCAGCATCCTAGCGGGAGGGCCTGGCGGGGAGCTGTTTTTT
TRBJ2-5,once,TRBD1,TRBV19,CASPPFLQGAKETQYF,TGTGCCAGCCCACCTTTTTTACAGGGGGCGAAGGAGACCCAGTACTTC
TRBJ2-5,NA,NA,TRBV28,CASSFSGGNQETQYF,TGTGCCAGCAGTTTTTCGGGGGGCAACCAAGAGACCCAGTACTTC
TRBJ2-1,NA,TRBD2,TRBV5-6,CASSLELAGEYNEQFF,TGTGCCAGCAGCTTGGAACTAGCGGGAGAATACAATGAGCAGTTCTTC
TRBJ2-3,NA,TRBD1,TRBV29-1,CSVGTGTYVTSTDTQYF,TGCAGCGTCGGGACAGGGACCTATGTCACTAGCACAGATACGCAGTATTTT
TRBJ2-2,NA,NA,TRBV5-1,CASSFIGQGQAGELFF,TGCGCCAGCAGCTTTATTGGTCAGGGGCAGGCCGGGGAGCTGTTTTTT
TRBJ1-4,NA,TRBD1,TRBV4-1,CASSQDRTGDEKLFF,TGCGCCAGCAGCCAAGACAGGACAGGGGATGAAAAACTGTTTTTT
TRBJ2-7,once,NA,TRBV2,CASSPGTRYDEQYF,TGTGCCAGCAGTCCCGGGACGAGGTATGACGAGCAGTACTTC
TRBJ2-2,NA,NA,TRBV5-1,CASSLDRGGFTGELFF,TGCGCCAGCAGCTTGGACAGGGGAGGATTTACCGGGGAGCTGTTTTTT
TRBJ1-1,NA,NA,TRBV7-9,CASSLEGRNTEAFF,TGTGCCAGCAGCTTAGAAGGGCGCAACACTGAAGCTTTCTTT
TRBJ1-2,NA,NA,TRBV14,CASSQVSRGAGYGYTF,TGTGCCAGCAGCCAAGTCAGTAGGGGGGCAGGATATGGCTACACCTTC
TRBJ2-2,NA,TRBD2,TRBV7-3,CASSPWVSSGRASGELFF,TGTGCCAGCAGCCCATGGGTCTCTAGCGGGAGGGCCTCCGGGGAGCTGTTTTTT
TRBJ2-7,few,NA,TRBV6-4,CASSDPRGYEQYF,TGTGCCAGCAGTGATCCTCGGGGATACGAGCAGTACTTC
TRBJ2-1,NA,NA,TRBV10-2,CASSEGSSYNEQFF,TGCGCCAGCAGCGAGGGGAGCTCCTACAATGAGCAGTTCTTC
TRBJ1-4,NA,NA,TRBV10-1,CASRAPGEKLFF,TGCGCCAGCCGTGCTCCGGGAGAAAAACTGTTTTTT
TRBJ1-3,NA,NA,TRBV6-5,CASSGAGNTIYF,TGTGCCAGCTCGGGGGCTGGAAACACCATATATTTT
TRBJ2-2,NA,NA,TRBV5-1,CASSLGRDTGELFF,TGCGCCAGCAGCTTAGGCAGGGACACCGGGGAGCTGTTTTTT